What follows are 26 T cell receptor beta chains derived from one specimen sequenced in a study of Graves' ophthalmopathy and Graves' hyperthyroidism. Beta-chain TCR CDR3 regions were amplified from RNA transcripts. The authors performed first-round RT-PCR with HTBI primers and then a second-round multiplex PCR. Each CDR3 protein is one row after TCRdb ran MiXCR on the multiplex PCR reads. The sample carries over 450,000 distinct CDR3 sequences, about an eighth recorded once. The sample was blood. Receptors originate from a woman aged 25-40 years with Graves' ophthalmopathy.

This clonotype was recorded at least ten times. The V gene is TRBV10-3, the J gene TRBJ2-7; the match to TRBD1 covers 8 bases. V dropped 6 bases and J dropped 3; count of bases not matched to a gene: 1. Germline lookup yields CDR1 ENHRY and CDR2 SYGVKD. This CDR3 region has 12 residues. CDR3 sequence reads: CAIRGTGYEQYF. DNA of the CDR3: TGTGCCATCAGAGGGACAGGCTACGAGCAGTACTTC.

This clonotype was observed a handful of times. CDR3 DNA: TGCGCCAGCAGCCCGTGGGGACTATCGGGCACTGAAGCTTTCTTT. Its translation is CASSPWGLSGTEAFF. The chain links TRBV4-1 to TRBJ1-1; tentative D call: TRBD1 (5 bases). The CDR3 loop spans 15 amino acids. The V end was cut by 4 bases, the J end by 4 bases, with 16 bases between. The germline V gene has CDR1 MGHRA and CDR2 YSYEKL.

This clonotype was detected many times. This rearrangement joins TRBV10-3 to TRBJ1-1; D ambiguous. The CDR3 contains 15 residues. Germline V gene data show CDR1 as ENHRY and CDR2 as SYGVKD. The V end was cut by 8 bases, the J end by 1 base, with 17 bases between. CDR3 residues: CAISPNQVSNTEAFF. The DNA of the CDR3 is TGTGCCATCTCACCAAACCAGGTTTCGAACACTGAAGCTTTCTTT.

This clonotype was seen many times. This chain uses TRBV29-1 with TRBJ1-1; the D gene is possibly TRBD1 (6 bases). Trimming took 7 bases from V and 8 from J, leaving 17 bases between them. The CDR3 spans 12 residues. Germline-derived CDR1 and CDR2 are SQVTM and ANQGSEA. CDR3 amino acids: CSAENRASEAFF. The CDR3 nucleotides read TGCAGCGCTGAGAACAGGGCCTCGGAAGCTTTCTTT. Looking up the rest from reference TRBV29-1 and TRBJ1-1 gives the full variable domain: SAVISQKPSRDICQRGTSLTIQCQVDSQVTMMFWYRQQPGQSLTLIATANQGSEATYESGFVIDKFPISRPNLTFSTLTVSNMSPEDSSIYLCSAENRASEAFFGQGTRLTVV.

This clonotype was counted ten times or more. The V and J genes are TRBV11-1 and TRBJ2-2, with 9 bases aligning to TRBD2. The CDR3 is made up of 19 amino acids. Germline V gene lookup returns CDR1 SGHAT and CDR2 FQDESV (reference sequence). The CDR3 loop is CASGGRYSSGIPNTGELFF. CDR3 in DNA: TGTGCGAGCGGGGGGCGGTATTCTAGCGGGATACCGAACACCGGGGAGCTGTTTTTT.

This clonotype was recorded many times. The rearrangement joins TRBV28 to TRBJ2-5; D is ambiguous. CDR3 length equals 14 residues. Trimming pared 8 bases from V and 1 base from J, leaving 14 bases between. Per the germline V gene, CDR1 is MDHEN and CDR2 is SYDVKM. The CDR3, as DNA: TGTGCCAGCGTCACCTTGGGCGGCCAAGAGACCCAGTACTTC. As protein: CASVTLGGQETQYF.

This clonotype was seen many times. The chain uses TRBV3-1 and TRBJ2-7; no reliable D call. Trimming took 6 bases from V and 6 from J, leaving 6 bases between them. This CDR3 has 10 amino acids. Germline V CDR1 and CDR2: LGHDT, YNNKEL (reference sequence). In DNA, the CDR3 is TGTGCCAGCAGAGGGTGCGAGCAGTACTTC. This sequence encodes CASRGCEQYF.

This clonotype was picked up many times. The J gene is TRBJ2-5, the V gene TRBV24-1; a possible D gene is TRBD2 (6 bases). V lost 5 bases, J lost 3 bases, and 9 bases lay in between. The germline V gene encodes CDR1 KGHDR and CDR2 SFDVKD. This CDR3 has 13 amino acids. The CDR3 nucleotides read TGTGCCACCAGTGCGGGACTCAAAGAGACCCAGTACTTC. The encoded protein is CATSAGLKETQYF.

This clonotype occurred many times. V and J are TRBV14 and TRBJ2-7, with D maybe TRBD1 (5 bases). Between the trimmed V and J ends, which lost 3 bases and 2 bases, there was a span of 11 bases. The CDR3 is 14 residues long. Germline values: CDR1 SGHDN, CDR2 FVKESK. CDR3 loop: CASSHETATYEQYF. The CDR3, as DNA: TGTGCCAGCAGCCACGAGACAGCAACCTACGAGCAGTACTTC.

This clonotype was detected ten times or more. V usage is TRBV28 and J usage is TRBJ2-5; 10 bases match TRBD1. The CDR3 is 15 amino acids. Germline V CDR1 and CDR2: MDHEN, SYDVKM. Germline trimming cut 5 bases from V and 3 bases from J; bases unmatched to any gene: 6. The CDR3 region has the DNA TGTGCCAGCAGTCTACATGGACAGGGGGAAGAGACCCAGTACTTC. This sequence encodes CASSLHGQGEETQYF.

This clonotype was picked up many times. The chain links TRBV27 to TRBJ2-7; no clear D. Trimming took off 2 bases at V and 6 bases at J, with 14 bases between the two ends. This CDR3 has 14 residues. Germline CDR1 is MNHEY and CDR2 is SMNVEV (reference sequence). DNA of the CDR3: TGTGCCAGCAGTTTAAAGGCCCCACAGTCCGAGCAGTACTTC. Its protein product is CASSLKAPQSEQYF.

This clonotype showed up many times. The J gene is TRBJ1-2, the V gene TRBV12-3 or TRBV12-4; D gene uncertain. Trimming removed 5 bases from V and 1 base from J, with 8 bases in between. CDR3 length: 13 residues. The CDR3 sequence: CASSTRINYGYTF. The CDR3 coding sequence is TGTGCCAGCAGTACACGGATTAACTATGGCTACACCTTC.

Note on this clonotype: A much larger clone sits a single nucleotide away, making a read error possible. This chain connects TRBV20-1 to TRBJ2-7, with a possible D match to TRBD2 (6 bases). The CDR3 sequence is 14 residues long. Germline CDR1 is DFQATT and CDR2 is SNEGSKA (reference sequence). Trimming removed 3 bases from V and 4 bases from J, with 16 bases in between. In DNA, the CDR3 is TGCAGTGCTAGGGGGCGGGGATCCCTTTACGAGCAGTACTTC. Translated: CSARGRGSLYEQYF.

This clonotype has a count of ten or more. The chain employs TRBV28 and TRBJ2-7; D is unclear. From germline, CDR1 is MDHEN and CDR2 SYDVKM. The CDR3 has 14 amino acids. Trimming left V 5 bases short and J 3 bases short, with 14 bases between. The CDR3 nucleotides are TGTGCCAGCAGTAGTGGGCTGACCCACTACGAGCAGTACTTC. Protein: CASSSGLTHYEQYF.

The CDR3 region is CASRAPRGANSPLHF. The CDR3, as DNA: TGTGCCAGCAGGGCTCCCCGGGGCGCCAATTCACCCCTCCACTTT. The chain has TRBV6-1 and TRBJ1-6, with TRBD1 as a possible D gene (5 bases). V dropped 6 bases and J dropped 7 bases, with 16 bases sitting between them. The CDR3 is 15 residues long. From germline, CDR1 is MNHNS and CDR2 SASEGT.

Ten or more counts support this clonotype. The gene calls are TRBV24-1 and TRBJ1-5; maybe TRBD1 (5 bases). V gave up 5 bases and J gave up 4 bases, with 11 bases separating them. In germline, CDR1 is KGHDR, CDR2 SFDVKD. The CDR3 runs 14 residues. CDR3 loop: CATSGGAHNQPQHF. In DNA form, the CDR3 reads TGTGCCACCAGTGGAGGGGCGCATAATCAGCCCCAGCATTTT.

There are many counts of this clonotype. The CDR3 sequence: CATRSVGTGGTEAFF. CDR3 sequence (DNA): TGTGCCACCAGGAGCGTCGGGACAGGGGGCACTGAAGCTTTCTTT. The chain recombines TRBV24-1 with TRBJ1-1; 11 bases fit TRBD1. CDR3 length equals 15 residues. V trimming: 7 bases; J trimming: 4 bases; junction bases outside the gene matches: 7. CDR1 and CDR2 from the germline V gene are KGHDR and SFDVKD.

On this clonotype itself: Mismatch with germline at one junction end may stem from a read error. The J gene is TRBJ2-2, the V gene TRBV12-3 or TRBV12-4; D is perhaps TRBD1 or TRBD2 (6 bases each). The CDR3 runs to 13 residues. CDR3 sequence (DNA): TGTGCCACCAGTAGGGGGGCGGCCGGGGAGCTGTTTTTT. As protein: CATSRGAAGELFF.

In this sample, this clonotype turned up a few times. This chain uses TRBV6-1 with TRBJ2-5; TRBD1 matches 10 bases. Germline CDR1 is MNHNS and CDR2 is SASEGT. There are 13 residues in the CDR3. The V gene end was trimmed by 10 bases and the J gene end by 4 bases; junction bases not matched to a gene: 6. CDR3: CAIRQGALETQYF. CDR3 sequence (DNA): TGTGCCATACGACAGGGGGCCTTAGAGACCCAGTACTTC.

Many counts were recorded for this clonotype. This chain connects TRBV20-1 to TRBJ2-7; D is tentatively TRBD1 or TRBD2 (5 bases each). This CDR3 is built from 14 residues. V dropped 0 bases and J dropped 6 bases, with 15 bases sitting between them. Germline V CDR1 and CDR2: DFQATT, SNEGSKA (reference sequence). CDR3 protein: CSAREGWDGGEQYF. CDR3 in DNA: TGCAGTGCTAGAGAGGGATGGGATGGGGGCGAGCAGTACTTC.

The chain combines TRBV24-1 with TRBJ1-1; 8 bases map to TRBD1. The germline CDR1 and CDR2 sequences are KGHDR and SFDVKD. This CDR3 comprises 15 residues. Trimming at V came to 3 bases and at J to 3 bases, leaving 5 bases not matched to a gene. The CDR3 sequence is CATSDGTGGDTEAFF. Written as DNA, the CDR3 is TGTGCCACCAGTGATGGGACAGGTGGTGACACTGAAGCTTTCTTT.

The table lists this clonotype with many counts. Here the CDR3 reads CASRAGTQNTEAFF. In DNA, the CDR3 is TGTGCCAGCAGAGCCGGGACACAGAACACTGAAGCTTTCTTT. V usage is TRBV7-3 and J usage is TRBJ1-1, with TRBD1 as a possible D gene (6 bases). The CDR3 runs 14 residues. Germline lookup yields CDR1 SGHTA and CDR2 FQGTGA. Trimming left V 6 bases short and J 1 base short, with 12 bases between.

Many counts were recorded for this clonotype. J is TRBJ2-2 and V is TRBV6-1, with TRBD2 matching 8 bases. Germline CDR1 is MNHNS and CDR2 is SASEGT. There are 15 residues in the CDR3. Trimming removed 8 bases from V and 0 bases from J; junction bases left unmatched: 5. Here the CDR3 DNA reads TGTGCCAGCCGCGGGGGGACTACGAACACCGGGGAGCTGTTTTTT. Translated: CASRGGTTNTGELFF.

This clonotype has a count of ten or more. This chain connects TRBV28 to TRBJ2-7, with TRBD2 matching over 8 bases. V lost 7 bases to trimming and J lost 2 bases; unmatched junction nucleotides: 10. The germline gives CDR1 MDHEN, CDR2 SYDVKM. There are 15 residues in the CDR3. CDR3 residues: CASIVAAGGAYEQYF. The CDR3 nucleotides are TGTGCCAGCATCGTAGCGGCGGGAGGTGCCTACGAGCAGTACTTC.

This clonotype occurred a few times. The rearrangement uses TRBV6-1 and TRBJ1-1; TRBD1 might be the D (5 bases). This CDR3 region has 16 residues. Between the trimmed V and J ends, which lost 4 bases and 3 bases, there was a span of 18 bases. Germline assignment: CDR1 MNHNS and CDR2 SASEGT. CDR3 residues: CASSAGSIGAYTEAFF. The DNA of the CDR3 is TGTGCCAGCAGTGCCGGATCGATAGGGGCCTACACTGAAGCTTTCTTT.

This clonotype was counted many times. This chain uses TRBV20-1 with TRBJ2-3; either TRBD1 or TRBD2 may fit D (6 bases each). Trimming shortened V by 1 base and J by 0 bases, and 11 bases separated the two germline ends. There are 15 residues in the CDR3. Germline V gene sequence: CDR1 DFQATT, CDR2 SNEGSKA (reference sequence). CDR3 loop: CSARVGGQSTDTQYF. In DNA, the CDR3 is TGCAGTGCTAGAGTTGGGGGGCAGAGCACAGATACGCAGTATTTT.